What follows are 26 T cell receptor beta chains derived from one specimen sequenced in a study of identical twins. TCRdb passed the 5' RACE reads through MiXCR, listing each CDR3 protein once. Here the sample spans 550,000 to 800,000 distinct CDR3 sequences, under 8.5% being singletons. Another study also made use of these data, one on yellow fever vaccine responses in identical twins.

The sequenced sample consisted of PBMCs. Every receptor here comes from a young woman in good health.

V and J are TRBV20-1 and TRBJ1-1, with TRBD1 matching over 8 bases. CDR3 size: 14 residues. Germline lookup yields CDR1 DFQATT and CDR2 SNEGSKA (reference sequence). Unmatched junction bases numbered 8, after V lost 4 bases and J lost 4 bases. The CDR3 region has the DNA TGCAGTGCTACCCAGGGGGCGGTTTCCACTGAAGCTTTCTTT. Its translation is CSATQGAVSTEAFF.

The chain joins TRBV11-2 to TRBJ2-1; 11 nucleotides line up with TRBD2. Germline lookup yields CDR1 SGHAT and CDR2 FQNNGV. V lost 0 bases, J lost 1 base, and 8 bases stayed unmatched. The CDR3 sequence is 19 residues long. The CDR3 DNA reads TGTGCCAGCAGCTTAGATCTACTAGCGGGGGCTTGGTCCTACAATGAGCAGTTCTTC. Translation: CASSLDLLAGAWSYNEQFF.

This clonotype was picked up many times. CDR3 nucleotide sequence: TGCAGCGTTGAAGGTCCTGGAAGCTCCTACGAGCAGTACTTC. Residues: CSVEGPGSSYEQYF. The chain carries TRBV29-1 and TRBJ2-7; the D is unclear. The CDR3 has 14 amino acids. Germline V CDR1 and CDR2: SQVTM, ANQGSEA. V gave up 1 base and J gave up 0 bases, with 10 bases separating them.

This clonotype was observed a few times. The CDR3 spells CASSSESYNEQFF. CDR3 sequence (DNA): TGTGCCAGCAGCTCGGAATCCTACAATGAGCAGTTCTTC. The chain uses TRBV11-3 and TRBJ2-1; unclear D gene. The CDR3 is 13 amino acids. CDR1 is SGHNT, CDR2 YENEEA, per germline. Between the trimmed V and J ends, which lost 4 bases and 1 base, there was a span of 5 bases.

This clonotype was seen a few times. The rearrangement uses TRBV7-8 and TRBJ2-3, with 7 positions matching TRBD1. V was pared by 5 bases and J by 2 bases, with 10 bases of the junction left unmatched. Germline lookup yields CDR1 SGHVS and CDR2 FQNEAQ. The CDR3 runs to 16 residues. Here the CDR3 DNA reads TGTGCCAGCAGCCTCCGACAGGGTAGATCCACAGATACGCAGTATTTT. This encodes CASSLRQGRSTDTQYF.

The chain combines TRBV10-3 with TRBJ1-4, with unresolved D. CDR1 ENHRY and CDR2 SYGVKD come from the germline V gene. Trimming removed 4 bases from V and 7 bases from J, with 10 bases in between. The CDR3 sequence is 13 residues long. CDR3 nucleotides: TGTGCCATCAGTGCTGCCGGCGGTGAAAAACTGTTTTTT. Its protein product is CAISAAGGEKLFF.

This clonotype was observed at least ten times. J is TRBJ1-1 and V is TRBV5-1; D possibly corresponds to TRBD1 (5 bases). The germline V gene has CDR1 SGHRS and CDR2 YFSETQ. V gave up 0 bases and J gave up 5 bases, with 14 bases separating them. The CDR3 spans 15 residues. In DNA, the CDR3 is TGCGCCAGCAGCTTGGATTCACAGGATAGTACTGAAGCTTTCTTT. It yields the protein CASSLDSQDSTEAFF. Variable domain in full (rest from reference TRBV5-1 and TRBJ1-1): KAGVTQTPRYLIKTRGQQVTLSCSPISGHRSVSWYQQTPGQGLQFLFEYFSETQRNKGNFPGRFSGRQFSNSRSEMNVSTLELGDSALYLCASSLDSQDSTEAFFGQGTRLTVV.

In this sample, this clonotype turned up many times. This sequence joins TRBV20-1 and TRBJ2-1; a weak D match, TRBD1 (6 bases). Trimming stripped 1 base from V and 7 bases from J, with 11 bases between. Germline CDR1 is DFQATT and CDR2 is SNEGSKA (reference sequence). This CDR3 has 13 residues. The CDR3 nucleotides are TGCAGTGCTAGAGGGACAGTTCAAAATGAGCAGTTCTTC. Translating gives CSARGTVQNEQFF.

The CDR3 coding sequence is TGTGCCAGCAGCAAACGAACCCCGGGGGGCGCCTACTACAATGAGCAGTTCTTC. It translates to CASSKRTPGGAYYNEQFF. The chain links TRBV14 to TRBJ2-1, with D perhaps matching TRBD2 (7 bases). The germline V gene encodes CDR1 SGHDN and CDR2 FVKESK. This CDR3 has 18 amino acids. The V and J ends lost 5 bases and 3 bases respectively, with 23 bases between them.

The rearrangement joins TRBV3-1 to TRBJ2-7, with D hard to call. The V gene lost 4 bases and the J gene lost 4 bases, with 14 bases spanning the gap. The CDR3 has 14 amino acids. Germline CDR1 LGHDT, CDR2 YNNKEL (reference sequence). The CDR3 spells CASSPGQKAYEQYF. CDR3 coding DNA: TGTGCCAGCAGCCCGGGCCAAAAGGCGTACGAGCAGTACTTC.

The rearrangement uses TRBV6-5 and TRBJ2-2, with D unresolved. The CDR3 extends over 16 amino acids. Trimming took 0 bases from V and 6 from J, leaving 14 bases between them. The germline V gene has CDR1 MNHEY and CDR2 SVGAGI. The CDR3 loop is CASSYSNPTWAGELFF. The CDR3 nucleotides are TGTGCCAGCAGTTACTCTAACCCAACGTGGGCCGGGGAGCTGTTTTTT.

The rearrangement uses TRBV24-1 and TRBJ2-2; no reliable D call. This CDR3 region has 13 residues. The V end was cut by 3 bases, the J end by 8 bases, with 9 bases between. From germline, CDR1 is KGHDR and CDR2 SFDVKD. CDR3 bases: TGTGCCACCAGTGATCCCCGGGCGGGGGAGCTGTTTTTT. This gives the protein CATSDPRAGELFF.

This clonotype was counted ten times or more. The rearrangement joins TRBV5-1 to TRBJ2-1, with 12 bases that match TRBD2. CDR3 length: 13 residues. CDR1 and CDR2 from the germline V gene are SGHRS and YFSETQ. Germline trimming cut 5 bases from V and 8 bases from J; bases unmatched to any gene: 2. The chain's CDR3 is CASRTSGSYEQFF. The CDR3 region has the DNA TGCGCCAGCAGGACTAGCGGGAGTTATGAGCAGTTCTTC.

The chain employs TRBV6-1 and TRBJ2-2; 7 positions match TRBD2. This CDR3 contains 17 residues. Germline CDR1 reads MNHNS; CDR2 reads SASEGT. Trimming cost V 5 bases and J 1 base; bases outside gene matches: 10. CDR3 DNA: TGTGCCAGCAGTACCAAGGCGGGAGCTAGGAACACCGGGGAGCTGTTTTTT. Its protein is CASSTKAGARNTGELFF.

Many counts were recorded for this clonotype. The chain is built from TRBV5-6 and TRBJ2-5; 7 bases are shared with TRBD1. The V segment lost 5 bases and the J segment 5 bases; nucleotides outside the gene matches: 6. The germline V gene has CDR1 SGHDT and CDR2 YYEEEE. The length of the CDR3 is 13 residues. CDR3 coding DNA: TGTGCCAGCAGACCCGCAGGGGGTGAGACCCAGTACTTC. Protein: CASRPAGGETQYF.

This clonotype showed up just a few times. The V and J genes are TRBV6-1 and TRBJ2-7; 7 nucleotides match TRBD2. The ends lost 10 bases at V and 3 bases at J; junction bases unmatched: 12. This CDR3 is 14 amino acids long. From germline, CDR1 is MNHNS and CDR2 SASEGT. CDR3 amino acids: CATAGLGPSYEQYF. CDR3 nucleotide sequence: TGTGCCACTGCAGGACTAGGGCCGAGCTACGAGCAGTACTTC.

This clonotype appeared many times. The CDR3 nucleotides read TGTGCCAGCAGTTTGGGGTCTAACTATGGCTACACCTTC. Translating gives CASSLGSNYGYTF. The chain joins TRBV12-3 or TRBV12-4 to TRBJ1-2, with D uncertain. This CDR3 region has 13 residues. Trimming shortened V by 3 bases and J by 0 bases, and 5 bases separated the two germline ends.

This clonotype was found a few times. This chain joins TRBV5-1 and TRBJ1-1; D uncertain. The germline V gene encodes CDR1 SGHRS and CDR2 YFSETQ. Trimming left V 6 bases short and J 3 bases short, with 12 bases between. This CDR3 spans 13 amino acids. In DNA, the CDR3 is TGCGCCAGCAAAAGGTGGGGAGACACTGAAGCTTTCTTT. As protein: CASKRWGDTEAFF. The full variable domain, completed using reference TRBV5-1 and TRBJ1-1, is KAGVTQTPRYLIKTRGQQVTLSCSPISGHRSVSWYQQTPGQGLQFLFEYFSETQRNKGNFPGRFSGRQFSNSRSEMNVSTLELGDSALYLCASKRWGDTEAFFGQGTRLTVV.

This clonotype was observed a handful of times. V usage is TRBV2 and J usage is TRBJ2-7; D is unclear. Germline loops: CDR1 SNHLY, CDR2 FYNNEI. V dropped 2 bases and J dropped 3 bases, with 8 bases sitting between them. This CDR3 has 13 residues. Here the CDR3 reads CASSELVFYEQYF. The CDR3 nucleotides read TGTGCCAGCAGTGAATTGGTATTCTACGAGCAGTACTTC.

This clonotype was seen many times. The chain employs TRBV6-5 and TRBJ2-7, with 8 bases that match TRBD1. The CDR3 consists of 15 residues. CDR1 and CDR2 (germline): MNHEY, SVGAGI. Germline trimming cut 3 bases from V and 3 bases from J; bases unmatched to any gene: 7. Written as DNA, the CDR3 is TGTGCCAGCAGTTATTCAGACAGGGGAGGCTACGAGCAGTACTTC. Translation gives CASSYSDRGGYEQYF.

This clonotype was seen repeatedly, ten times or more. In DNA, the CDR3 is TGCAGCGTTGAAACTAGCGGGACCTTCTCTCTGCCCAATGAGCAGTTCTTC. Translating gives CSVETSGTFSLPNEQFF. The chain uses TRBV29-1 and TRBJ2-1; 10 bases are shared with TRBD2. J lost 6 bases, V lost 2 bases, and 13 bases had no gene match. The CDR3 extends over 17 amino acids. Germline V lookup: CDR1 SQVTM, CDR2 ANQGSEA.

The gene calls are TRBV3-1 and TRBJ2-3; D may be TRBD2 (6 bases). The CDR3 runs to 15 residues. Trimming cost V 6 bases and J 2 bases, with 15 bases left between them. CDR1 is LGHDT and CDR2 is YNNKEL in the germline V gene (reference sequence). DNA for the CDR3: TGTGCCAGCAGTAGCTCTAGCGACCTCACAGATACGCAGTATTTT. This translates into CASSSSSDLTDTQYF.

This clonotype was observed many times. V is TRBV12-3 or TRBV12-4 and J is TRBJ2-3; 7 bases match TRBD2. CDR3 length: 14 amino acids. V lost 8 bases, J lost 5 bases, and 10 bases stayed unmatched. CDR3 protein: CASPGGSGGDTQYF. The DNA for the CDR3 is TGTGCCAGCCCGGGCGGGAGCGGTGGAGATACGCAGTATTTT.

This clonotype showed up just a few times. The chain joins TRBV11-2 to TRBJ1-2; a weak D match, TRBD1 (6 bases). The CDR3 length is 15 residues. From germline, CDR1 is SGHAT and CDR2 FQNNGV. With 5 bases removed from V and 4 bases from J, the gap between germline ends came to 17 bases. The CDR3 DNA reads as TGTGCCAGCAGCCGGGGGCAGATCTTATCCTATGGCTACACCTTC. Translated: CASSRGQILSYGYTF.

This clonotype was found many times. The chain employs TRBV3-1 and TRBJ2-7, with a possible D match to TRBD2 (5 bases). V lost 1 base to trimming and J lost 2 bases, with 15 bases between them. Per germline, CDR1 LGHDT and CDR2 YNNKEL (reference sequence). The CDR3 consists of 16 residues. The CDR3 region has the DNA TGTGCCAGCAGCCAAGGACCGGGATCCCTCACCTACGAGCAGTACTTC. It codes for CASSQGPGSLTYEQYF.

Ten or more counts support this clonotype. This rearrangement joins TRBV13 to TRBJ2-5, with D tentatively TRBD1 (6 bases). V shed 2 bases and J shed 4 bases, with 8 bases lying between them. The germline V gene encodes CDR1 PRHDT and CDR2 FYEKMQ (reference sequence). This CDR3 is built from 13 residues. CDR3 in DNA: TGTGCCAGCAGCTTACCAGGGGCAGAGACCCAGTACTTC. As protein: CASSLPGAETQYF.